This TCR beta chain was sequenced during a study of human T cells and chemical hapten exposure. Findings and limits, study-wide: While controls formed fewer of them, expanded TCRs formed significantly more large CDR3 similarity clusters. The donors suffered from alopecia, so their immune response may not match that of healthy people.

Time point given: pre-sensitization, week 0. The treatment here: therapeutic diphenylcyclopropenone sensitization with weekly scalp DPC. Those who donated were patients with alopecia, 18 to 70 years of age, and suitable for DPC. Sequencing started from total RNA isolated from unfractionated whole blood. A word on this clonotype: Its antigen is undetermined.

CDR3 size: 18 residues. Looked up from germline, CDR1 is MGHDK and CDR2 is SYGVNS. V lost 3 bases and J lost 5; bases outside the gene matches: 13. A single record per CDR3 protein comes from TCRdb applying MiXCR to the RACE reads. The sample contains approximately 370,000 distinct CDR3 sequences, around 5.5% of which appear only once. The chain couples TRBV25-1 to TRBJ1-4, with 9 bases that match TRBD1. The sequencing here drew on whole blood, taken in connection with sensitization to the hapten diphenylcyclopropenone (DPC). This receptor was taken from a woman younger than 35 with alopecia areata. Some clones in this sample may be carry-over from other donors' samples. CDR3 protein: CASSDPGTGWMANEKLFF. The CDR3 nucleotides are TGTGCCAGCAGTGATCCAGGGACAGGGTGGATGGCCAATGAAAAACTGTTTTTT.